This TCR beta chain was captured by sequencing in a study of blood T cell repertoires in COVID-19. The wider study: Material from acute and convalescent COVID-19 was sourced from the United States, Italy and Spain. T cells, B-cell-depleted T cells, or PBMCs provided the cDNA or gDNA that served as material.

CDR1 is SGHTA, CDR2 FQGTGA, per germline. V lost 3 bases and J lost 8; bases outside the gene matches: 2. The CDR3 runs to 12 residues. Source study methods: Scientists estimated how many nucleated cells there were by amplifying reference gene primers. Here immunoSEQ multiplex PCR was the method, and the copy in TCRdb shows in-frame clones only, minus some. The V and J calls and clone size were taken over from that table, and D and trimming were inferred from the DNA. The data contain about 380,000 clones, roughly 85% of them singletons. Sequencing input: peripheral blood. The genes are TRBV7-3 and TRBJ1-1; 8 bases are shared with TRBD1. The receptor comes from a woman between 18 and 29 years old with acute or convalescent COVID-19. CDR3: CASSFRTGEAFF. For the CDR3, the DNA is TGTGCCAGCAGCTTCAGGACAGGGGAAGCTTTCTTT.